This T cell receptor (beta chain) was captured in a study of T cell responses to AZD1222 COVID-19 vaccine. Study-wide results and caveats: At baseline, just 6 or 7 AZD1222 recipients tested seropositive. Clonal diversity was possibly underestimated, and the donors were mostly white British, with more females. When two AZD1222 doses had been given, Spike-specific TCR breadth and depth rose.

Note on this clone: Its antigen is unknown.

With 5 bases removed from V and 0 bases from J, the gap between germline ends came to 13 bases. The CDR3 loop spans 16 amino acids. Per the germline V gene, CDR1 is MDHEN and CDR2 is SYDVKM. Pooled samples include second doses given at about 4 or 12 weeks. Here immunoSEQ multiplex PCR was the method, and the copy in TCRdb shows in-frame clones only, minus some. The table has around 150,000 clones, approximately 91% seen once. Sequencing was performed on peripheral blood, taken 28 days after the second AZD1222 dose. This chain uses TRBV28 with TRBJ2-2, with D possibly being TRBD2 (5 bases). This receptor was taken from an adult who received the AZD1222 COVID-19 vaccine. The CDR3 nucleotides are TGTGCCAGCAGTCCTCCCGCGCGGGCGAACACCGGGGAGCTGTTTTTT. Its protein is CASSPPARANTGELFF.